Below, one TCR beta chain is given with its context. As originally analysed: It was from reference gene primer amplification that nucleated cell counts were estimated. The data were produced by immunoSEQ multiplex PCR, yet TCRdb's version contains in-frame clones alone and is incomplete. That table gives V, J and clone size, and the DNA gave D and trimming. The table lists approximately 70,000 clones, roughly 84% of them singletons. This sample is drawn from a study of blood T cell repertoires in COVID-19. Study background: Acute-phase and convalescent COVID-19 samples originated in the United States, Italy and Spain. T cells, B-cell-depleted T cells, or PBMCs provided the cDNA or gDNA that served as material.

Sequencing was carried out using peripheral blood. The TCR originated in a man at least 80 years old with active or convalescent COVID-19.

CDR3 nucleotide sequence: TGTGCCAGCAGCGTAACGACGGAGGGGTATAATTCACCCCTCCACTTT. It yields the protein CASSVTTEGYNSPLHF. The chain is built from TRBV7-2 and TRBJ1-6, with D possibly TRBD1 on 5 matching bases. The CDR3 extends over 16 amino acids. Germline V lookup: CDR1 SGHTA, CDR2 FQGNSA. Between the trimmed V and J ends, which lost 5 bases and 4 bases, there was a span of 15 bases.